Below, one TCR beta chain is given with its context. Authors' data handling: Estimation of nucleated cell counts was performed using reference gene primer amplification. The data were produced by immunoSEQ multiplex PCR, yet TCRdb's version contains in-frame clones alone and is incomplete. D and trimming were read from the DNA, whereas the V and J calls and clone size are those reported in that table. The sample yields approximately 250,000 clones, about 91% seen once. The study recruited people aged 18 to 89 years across under 25 US areas. The study assigned cohorts using participant-reported clinical history. These data come from a study of blood T cell repertoires in COVID-19. The overall study: PBMCs, B-cell-depleted T cells, or T cells were the source of the cDNA or gDNA that made up the material.

This CDR3 contains 14 residues. The V end lost 2 bases, the J end lost 6 bases, and 13 bases lay between the germline ends. Germline CDR1 SEHNR, CDR2 FQNEAQ (reference sequence). The receptor's source is a woman in her forties with acute COVID-19. The sample consisted of PBMCs or T cells enriched from blood (not recorded which). This rearrangement joins TRBV7-9 to TRBJ1-1; possibly TRBD1 for D (6 bases). CDR3 protein: CASSLNSGGPEAFF. CDR3 sequence (DNA): TGTGCCAGCAGCTTAAATTCGGGGGGCCCTGAAGCTTTCTTT.